This TCR beta chain was obtained from a study of cytomegalovirus exposure and HLA in healthy donors. The study's findings and limits: Reports indicate that TCR beta sequences accurately predicted the HLA-A and HLA-B alleles of most subjects. CMV serostatus was the only immune exposure information that was available.

This CDR3 has 12 amino acids. V was trimmed by 11 bases and J by 5 bases, leaving 13 bases between them. The germline gives CDR1 SNHLY, CDR2 FYNNEI. The study ran its PCR with 60 Vbeta and 13 Jbeta primers. Assay used: immunoSEQ multiplex PCR; TCRdb lists only in-frame clones, some missing. The table records approximately 160,000 clones, around 78% of them present only once. Points on this clone: Its target is not known.

The specimen was PBMCs. The sequence was obtained from a woman in her thirties or forties in good health and CMV-seropositive. The V gene is TRBV2, the J gene TRBJ1-3; D gene unclear. CDR3 bases: TGTGCCTCTACAGTTGTAAGAAACACCATATATTTT. Amino acids: CASTVVRNTIYF.